The 23 T cell receptor beta chains below come from one sample, sequenced in a study of immune evolution from preneoplasia to lung adenocarcinoma (dated by TCRdb to about 2021). The library was produced with the immunoSEQ multiplex PCR assay. This immuneACCESS table, as held by TCRdb, lists in-frame sequences with V and J called but not all clones. Of the missing ones, under half trace to an unresolved V gene in checked studies; the others have no known cause. This sample comprises about 5,200 clones, around 79% of them detected only once. In total, the top ten clones hold roughly 28% of the sample. Specimen: FFPE normal lung tissue adjacent to the tumor. Receptors were obtained from a person in their sixties with lung adenocarcinoma.

J is TRBJ1-1 and V is TRBV29-1; D might be TRBD1 (5 bases). The CDR3 is 13 residues long. Germline V gene lookup returns CDR1 SQVTM and CDR2 ANQGSEA. Trimming removed 5 bases from V and 1 base from J, with 11 bases in between. The CDR3 coding sequence is TGCAGCGTTATCGGGGGGGGGAACACTGAAGCTTTCTTT. Translated, it gives CSVIGGGNTEAFF.

The chain recombines TRBV6-5 with TRBJ2-7, with a weak D call TRBD1 (5 bases). Trimming pared 2 bases from V and 3 bases from J, leaving 14 bases between. Per germline, CDR1 MNHEY and CDR2 SVGAGI. The length of the CDR3 is 15 residues. As DNA, the CDR3 is TGTGCCAGCAGTTACAGGGGATCTTCTTACTACGAGCAGTACTTC. Its protein is CASSYRGSSYYEQYF.

This chain joins TRBV7-8 and TRBJ2-7, with TRBD1 as a possible D gene (6 bases). The V gene lost 4 bases and the J gene lost 2 bases, with 18 bases spanning the gap. The germline V gene encodes CDR1 SGHVS and CDR2 FQNEAQ. CDR3 length: 16 amino acids. The CDR3 sequence is CASSSYVLTGPYEQYF. The CDR3 nucleotides are TGTGCCAGCAGCTCTTACGTCCTAACAGGGCCCTACGAGCAGTACTTC.

The chain recombines TRBV5-1 with TRBJ1-2; 9 nucleotides align to TRBD1. Germline V gene sequence: CDR1 SGHRS, CDR2 YFSETQ. The CDR3 is 15 residues long. Unmatched junction bases numbered 4, after V lost 0 bases and J lost 4 bases. The CDR3 spells CASSLVGDRAYGYTF. The DNA of the CDR3 is TGCGCCAGCAGCTTGGTAGGGGACAGGGCCTATGGCTACACCTTC. Full variable domain (outside the CDR3, taken from reference TRBV5-1 and TRBJ1-2): KAGVTQTPRYLIKTRGQQVTLSCSPISGHRSVSWYQQTPGQGLQFLFEYFSETQRNKGNFPGRFSGRQFSNSRSEMNVSTLELGDSALYLCASSLVGDRAYGYTFGSGTRLTVV.

This clone was seen only a few times. The rearrangement uses TRBV15 and TRBJ1-5; D is uncertain. The V gene lost 3 bases and the J gene lost 5 bases, with 8 bases spanning the gap. This CDR3 has 13 amino acids. Germline-derived CDR1 and CDR2 are LNHNV and YYDKDF (reference sequence). The CDR3 sequence is CATSRTLYQPQHF. CDR3 coding DNA: TGTGCCACCAGCAGGACACTTTATCAGCCCCAGCATTTT.

V is TRBV30 and J is TRBJ1-4; D not resolved. The CDR3 covers 11 residues. Germline assignment: CDR1 GTSNPN and CDR2 SVGIG (reference sequence). Trimming shortened V by 1 base and J by 13 bases, and 10 bases separated the two germline ends. CDR3 loop: CAWSGPLGLFF. The CDR3 DNA reads as TGTGCCTGGAGTGGTCCACTCGGACTGTTTTTT.

The chain joins TRBV7-3 to TRBJ2-5; 9 nucleotides match TRBD1. CDR3 length: 16 residues. J was trimmed by 5 bases and V by 5 bases; bases with no gene match: 12. Germline values: CDR1 SGHTA, CDR2 FQGTGA. CDR3 coding DNA: TGTGCCAGCAGCCCGTTTGGGACAGGGTTCGAGGAGACCCAGTACTTC. It translates to CASSPFGTGFEETQYF.

V is TRBV14 and J is TRBJ2-7, with D possibly TRBD1 on 5 matching bases. The CDR3 has 12 amino acids. Per the germline V gene, CDR1 is SGHDN and CDR2 is FVKESK. Trimming stripped 3 bases from V and 6 bases from J, with 9 bases between. The CDR3 here is CASSQQGVEQYF. Here the CDR3 DNA reads TGTGCCAGCAGCCAGCAGGGTGTCGAGCAGTACTTC.

The CDR3 sequence is CSAPQRGYTF. CDR3 bases: TGCAGTGCTCCCCAAAGAGGCTACACCTTC. The gene calls are TRBV20-1 and TRBJ1-2; D not resolved. Trimming took 5 bases from V and 8 from J, leaving 9 bases between them. This CDR3 is built from 10 residues. Looked up from germline, CDR1 is DFQATT and CDR2 is SNEGSKA (reference sequence).

The rearrangement links TRBV7-2 to TRBJ2-7; 10 bases fit TRBD1. Germline values: CDR1 SGHTA, CDR2 FQGNSA. The CDR3 is 15 residues long. Trimming removed 4 bases from V and 3 bases from J; junction bases left unmatched: 6. The CDR3 spells CASSSPGQGLYEQYF. DNA for the CDR3: TGTGCCAGCAGCTCACCGGGACAGGGGCTCTACGAGCAGTACTTC.

The chain couples TRBV27 to TRBJ1-6; a weak D match, TRBD1 (6 bases). Trimming removed 11 bases at V and 5 bases at J, with 16 bases between. The CDR3 loop spans 14 amino acids. CDR1 is MNHEY and CDR2 is SMNVEV in the germline V gene (reference sequence). This CDR3 is CAARSDSHNSPLHF. CDR3 sequence (DNA): TGTGCCGCCCGTTCGGACAGCCATAATTCACCCCTCCACTTT.

This sequence joins TRBV10-3 and TRBJ1-2, with TRBD1 as a possible D gene (5 bases). The CDR3 has 13 residues. Germline V lookup: CDR1 ENHRY, CDR2 SYGVKD. V was cut by 0 bases and J by 6 bases, with 8 bases left in between. The CDR3 DNA sequence: TGTGCCATCAGTGAGTCCACAGGACATGGCTACACCTTC. It encodes CAISESTGHGYTF.

V usage is TRBV11-2 and J usage is TRBJ2-7; the match to TRBD1 covers 10 bases. This CDR3 contains 15 residues. The germline CDR1 and CDR2 sequences are SGHAT and FQNNGV. After removal of 1 base from V and 2 bases from J, the junction contained 2 bases not matched to a gene. The CDR3 here is CASSLGTGGTYEQYF. The CDR3 DNA sequence: TGTGCCAGCAGCTTAGGGACAGGGGGGACCTACGAGCAGTACTTC.

This chain links TRBV2 with TRBJ1-2; TRBD1 might be the D (5 bases). Germline lookup yields CDR1 SNHLY and CDR2 FYNNEI. The CDR3 totals 14 residues. Between the trimmed V and J ends, which lost 2 bases and 1 base, there was a span of 8 bases. CDR3 residues: CASSEQGINYGYTF. DNA of the CDR3: TGTGCCAGCAGTGAACAGGGCATTAACTATGGCTACACCTTC.

The J gene is TRBJ2-5, the V gene TRBV27; D could derive from TRBD1 or TRBD2 (5 bases each). Germline assignment: CDR1 MNHEY and CDR2 SMNVEV (reference sequence). Trimming cost V 0 bases and J 2 bases, with 25 bases left between them. CDR3 length: 20 amino acids. The CDR3 nucleotides read TGTGCCAGCAGTTTATCCGCCCTTACCCTCGGGGCGGGTACTCAAGAGACCCAGTACTTC. This codes for CASSLSALTLGAGTQETQYF.

The chain uses TRBV6-6 and TRBJ2-7; D might be TRBD1 (6 bases). The CDR3 has 14 amino acids. The germline CDR1 and CDR2 sequences are MNHNY and SVGAGI (reference sequence). V was shortened by 6 bases and J by 4 bases, with 16 bases between the two germline ends. The CDR3 is CASRRGGQDYEQYF. As DNA, the CDR3 is TGTGCCAGCAGGAGAGGGGGACAAGATTACGAGCAGTACTTC.

The V gene is TRBV7-9, the J gene TRBJ2-3; 9 nucleotides match TRBD1. Germline lookup yields CDR1 SEHNR and CDR2 FQNEAQ (reference sequence). Trimming removed 7 bases from V and 2 bases from J; junction bases left unmatched: 13. There are 17 residues in the CDR3. The CDR3 DNA is TGTGCCAGCACAAATTCAAGGACAGGGGCTCCCACAGATACGCAGTATTTT. As protein: CASTNSRTGAPTDTQYF.

This clone was observed a handful of times. The genes are TRBV28 and TRBJ1-1; 8 nucleotides align to TRBD1. Looked up from germline, CDR1 is MDHEN and CDR2 is SYDVKM. V was clipped by 5 bases and J by 5 bases; unmatched bases: 7. The CDR3 is 14 residues long. The CDR3 protein is CASSITGGRTEAFF. CDR3 in DNA: TGTGCCAGCAGTATTACAGGGGGGAGGACTGAAGCTTTCTTT.

This chain uses TRBV5-8 with TRBJ2-3, with D tentatively TRBD1 (6 bases). V dropped 2 bases and J dropped 2 bases, with 15 bases sitting between them. The CDR3 consists of 16 residues. Per the germline V gene, CDR1 is SGHTS and CDR2 is YDEGEE. CDR3 loop: CASSLGQMGNTDTQYF. CDR3 DNA sequence: TGTGCCAGCAGCTTAGGACAGATGGGTAACACAGATACGCAGTATTTT.

The chain couples TRBV12-5 to TRBJ2-5; D might be TRBD1 (6 bases). From germline, CDR1 is LGHNT and CDR2 FRNRAP. Trimming removed 5 bases at V and 6 bases at J, with 13 bases between. The CDR3 covers 13 residues. CDR3: CASGQTGLQTQYF. For the CDR3, the DNA is TGTGCTAGTGGTCAAACAGGGCTTCAGACCCAGTACTTC.

The chain links TRBV28 to TRBJ1-2; tentatively, D is TRBD1 (6 bases). V lost 6 bases and J lost 4, with 12 bases in between. The CDR3 sequence is 13 residues long. The germline CDR1 and CDR2 sequences are MDHEN and SYDVKM. The chain's CDR3 is CASRIGGAYGYTF. CDR3 nucleotide sequence: TGTGCCAGCAGAATAGGGGGTGCCTATGGCTACACCTTC.

V gene TRBV25-1 combines with J gene TRBJ2-7; either TRBD1 or TRBD2 may supply D (5 bases each). The V and J ends lost 5 bases and 0 bases respectively, with 17 bases between them. CDR1 MGHDK and CDR2 SYGVNS come from the germline V gene. CDR3 length: 16 residues. CDR3 sequence (DNA): TGTGCCAGCAGTAGGGGACGCCTGAGAAACTCCTACGAGCAGTACTTC. This sequence encodes CASSRGRLRNSYEQYF.

The V call is TRBV28, the J call TRBJ2-5; D is ambiguous. Between the trimmed V and J ends, which lost 6 bases and 2 bases, there was a span of 16 bases. CDR1 is MDHEN, CDR2 SYDVKM, per germline. The CDR3 consists of 15 residues. CDR3 nucleotide sequence: TGTGCCAGCAGCCCCCCGGAAGGTTTGCAAGAGACCCAGTACTTC. Translated, it gives CASSPPEGLQETQYF.